This record looks at one TCR beta chain sequence and its context. This record belongs to a study of blood T cell repertoires in COVID-19. Study as a whole: COVID-19 samples from acute and convalescent phases originated in the United States, Italy and Spain. Sources were T cells, B-cell-depleted T cells, or PBMCs; the material itself was cDNA or gDNA.

Original processing notes: Nucleated cell number was recorded as an estimate derived from reference gene primer amplification. Using immunoSEQ multiplex PCR, the repertoire was profiled, and TCRdb retains in-frame clones only, with some absent. That table gives V, J and clone size, and the DNA gave D and trimming. The table includes approximately 15,000 clones, 85% to 90% detected once. The CDR3 is 16 residues long. Germline assignment: CDR1 MNHEY and CDR2 SMNVEV (reference sequence). V shed 5 bases and J 2 bases; nucleotides not matched to a gene: 12. Sequenced material: peripheral blood. The chain carries TRBV27 and TRBJ2-7; 7 bases match TRBD1. This receptor was obtained from a man between 60 and 75 years old with acute or convalescent COVID-19. The CDR3 DNA follows: TGTGCCAGCAGTACATCCGCCGGGACAGCCCCCTACGAGCAGTACTTC. This codes for CASSTSAGTAPYEQYF.